This T cell receptor beta chain came from a study of early T cells in non-severe SARS-CoV-2 infection. This CDR3 contains 16 residues. Trimming stripped 6 bases from V and 7 bases from J, with 24 bases between. This clonotype appeared a few times. TCRdb re-called the 5' RACE reads through MiXCR, storing one row per CDR3 protein. The sample lists 55,000 to 70,000 distinct CDR3 sequences; around 12% were seen once. The chain couples TRBV12-3 or TRBV12-4 to TRBJ1-2; D gene unclear. The material was whole blood, obtained at baseline. The TCR sequence derives from an adult who was a healthcare worker with PCR-confirmed SARS-CoV-2 infection or an uninfected control (not recorded which). The donor label of this sample is uncertain. CDR3 nucleotide sequence: TGTGCCAGCAGCCCCGGCGGCGGAGCCTACGTAGGTGGCTACACCTTC. Its protein is CASSPGGGAYVGGYTF.